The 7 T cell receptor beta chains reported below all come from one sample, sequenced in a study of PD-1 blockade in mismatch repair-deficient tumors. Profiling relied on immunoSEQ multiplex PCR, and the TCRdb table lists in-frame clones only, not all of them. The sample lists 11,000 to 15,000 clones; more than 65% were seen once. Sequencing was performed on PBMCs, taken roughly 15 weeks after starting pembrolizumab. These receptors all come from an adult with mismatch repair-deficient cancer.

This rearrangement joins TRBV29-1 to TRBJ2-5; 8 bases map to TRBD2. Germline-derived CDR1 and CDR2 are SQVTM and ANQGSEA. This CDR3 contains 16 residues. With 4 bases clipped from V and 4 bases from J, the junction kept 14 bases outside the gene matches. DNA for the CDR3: TGCAGCGTTGTTGGACGGCGGGAGGAGGTAGGAGAGACCCAGTACTTC. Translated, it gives CSVVGRREEVGETQYF.

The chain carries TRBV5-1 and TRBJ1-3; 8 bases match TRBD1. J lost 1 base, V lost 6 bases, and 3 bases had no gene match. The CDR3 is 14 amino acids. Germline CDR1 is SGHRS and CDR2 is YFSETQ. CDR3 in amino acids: CASKTGASGNTIYF. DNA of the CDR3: TGCGCCAGCAAGACAGGGGCTTCTGGAAACACCATATATTTT.

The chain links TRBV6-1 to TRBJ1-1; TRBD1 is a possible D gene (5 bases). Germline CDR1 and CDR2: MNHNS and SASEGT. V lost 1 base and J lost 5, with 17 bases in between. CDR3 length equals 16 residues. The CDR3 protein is CASSEGRATRGTEAFF. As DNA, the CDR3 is TGTGCCAGCAGTGAAGGCAGAGCTACGCGGGGGACTGAAGCTTTCTTT.

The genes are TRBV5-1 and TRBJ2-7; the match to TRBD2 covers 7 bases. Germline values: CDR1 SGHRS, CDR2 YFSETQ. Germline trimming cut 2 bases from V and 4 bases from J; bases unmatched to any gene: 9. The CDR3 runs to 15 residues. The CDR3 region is CASSFRWEGLYEQYF. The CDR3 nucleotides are TGCGCCAGCAGCTTTCGGTGGGAGGGCTTATACGAGCAGTACTTC.

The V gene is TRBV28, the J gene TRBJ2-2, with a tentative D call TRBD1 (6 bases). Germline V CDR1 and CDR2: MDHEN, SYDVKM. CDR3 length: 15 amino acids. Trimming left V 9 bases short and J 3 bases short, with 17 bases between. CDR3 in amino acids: CASRGNRADTGELFF. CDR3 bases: TGTGCCAGTAGGGGGAACAGGGCTGACACCGGGGAGCTGTTTTTT.

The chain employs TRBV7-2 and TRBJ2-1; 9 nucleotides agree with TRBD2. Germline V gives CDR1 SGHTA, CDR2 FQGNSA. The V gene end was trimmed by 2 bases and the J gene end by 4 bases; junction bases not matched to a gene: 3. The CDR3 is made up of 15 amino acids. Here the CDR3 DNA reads TGTGCCAGCAGCTTAAGCAGCGGGGGGTACAATGAGCAGTTCTTC. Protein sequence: CASSLSSGGYNEQFF.

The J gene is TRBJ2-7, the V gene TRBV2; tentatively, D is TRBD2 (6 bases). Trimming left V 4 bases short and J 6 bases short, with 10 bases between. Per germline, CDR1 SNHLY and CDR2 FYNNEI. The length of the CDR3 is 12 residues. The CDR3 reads CASSALAVEQYF. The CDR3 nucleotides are TGTGCCAGCAGTGCGTTAGCGGTCGAGCAGTACTTC.